Listed below are T cell receptor beta chains from one sample, sequenced in a study of cytomegalovirus exposure and HLA in healthy donors. Here immunoSEQ multiplex PCR was the method, and the copy in TCRdb shows in-frame clones only, minus some. The sample lists about 210,000 clones; about nine tenths were seen once. Input material: PBMCs. These receptors originate from a boy younger than 10 in good health and CMV-seronegative. The CDR3 runs from the conserved cysteine through the conserved F or W.

j_call | cdr3_length | v_call | cdr3_aa
TRBJ1-5 | 15 | TRBV6-1 | CASSDLGQGYQPQHF
TRBJ2-1 | 14 | TRBV18 | CASSPDRVLHEQFF
TRBJ1-1 | 13 | TRBV7-2 | CASSYGGRTEAFF
TRBJ2-7 | 15 | TRBV28 | CASLLGGTSSYEQYF
TRBJ2-3 | 17 | TRBV19 | CASSTRRTSVGTDTQYF
TRBJ1-3 | 15 | TRBV2 | CASSASTGIGNTIYF
TRBJ1-2 | 14 | TRBV5-1 | CASSLDGTGKGYTF
TRBJ2-4 | 14 | TRBV6-5 | CASSYGGGKNIQYF
TRBJ2-1 | 14 | TRBV19 | CASSSAGQGNEQFF
TRBJ2-7 | 19 | TRBV27 | CASSLFGSSAGGRANEQYF
TRBJ1-2 | 14 | TRBV5-1 | CASSSGQGAYGYTF
TRBJ2-2 | 16 | TRBV6-4 | CASSETQGSSTGELFF